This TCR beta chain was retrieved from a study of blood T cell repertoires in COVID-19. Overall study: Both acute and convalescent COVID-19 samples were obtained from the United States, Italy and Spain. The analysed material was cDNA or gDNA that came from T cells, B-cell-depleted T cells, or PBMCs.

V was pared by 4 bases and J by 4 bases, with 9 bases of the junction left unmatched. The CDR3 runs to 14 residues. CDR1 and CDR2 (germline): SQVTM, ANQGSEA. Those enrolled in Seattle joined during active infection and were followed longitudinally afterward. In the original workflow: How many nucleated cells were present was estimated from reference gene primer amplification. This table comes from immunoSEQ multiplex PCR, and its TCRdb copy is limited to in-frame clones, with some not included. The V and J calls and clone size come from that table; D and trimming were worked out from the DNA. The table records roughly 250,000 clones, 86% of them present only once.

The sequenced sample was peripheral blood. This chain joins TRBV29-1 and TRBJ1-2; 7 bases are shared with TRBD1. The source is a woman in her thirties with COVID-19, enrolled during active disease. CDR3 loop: CSVGGDSTSYGYTF. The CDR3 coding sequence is TGCAGCGTTGGGGGGGACAGTACAAGCTATGGCTACACCTTC. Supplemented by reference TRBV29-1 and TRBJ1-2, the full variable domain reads SAVISQKPSRDICQRGTSLTIQCQVDSQVTMMFWYRQQPGQSLTLIATANQGSEATYESGFVIDKFPISRPNLTFSTLTVSNMSPEDSSIYLCSVGGDSTSYGYTFGSGTRLTVV.